This T cell receptor beta chain stems from a study of cytomegalovirus exposure and HLA in healthy donors. Overall study: Findings of an earlier analysis included some 110 million unique TCR beta sequences from around 180 million T cells. The study's findings and limits: The later analysis indicated that the majority of CMV-associated TCR beta chains appeared HLA-restricted. The authors later found HLA-associated TCR beta chains more clonally expanded than equally common others. TCR association rates varied by HLA locus in a later analysis, with DRB1 highest and HLA-C lowest.

Both 60 Vbeta primers and 13 Jbeta primers went into the PCR. TCRdb's copy holds only in-frame clones and misses some; the assay was immunoSEQ multiplex PCR. The sample table includes some 120,000 clones. Turning to this clone: Its matching antigen is unknown.

The length of the CDR3 is 16 residues. CDR1 is SGHRS, CDR2 YFSETQ, per germline. V trimming: 1 base; J trimming: 0 bases; junction bases outside the gene matches: 4. This sequence joins TRBV5-1 and TRBJ2-1, with 7 bases fitting TRBD2. The TCR originated in a woman aged 60 to 75 in good health and CMV-seronegative. The sample consisted of PBMCs. Here the CDR3 DNA reads TGCGCCAGCAGCTTGTCGGGAGGCTCCTCCTACAATGAGCAGTTCTTC. Residues: CASSLSGGSSYNEQFF.